This T cell receptor beta chain was identified during a study of tumor and adjacent non-tumor tissue in lung cancer. As for this clonotype: Its antigen is still unknown. It may be a read error: a sequence one base away is much more abundant.

Three rounds of nested PCR, following a modified ARM-PCR protocol, produced the TCRbeta library. TCRdb recomputed calls from the multiplex PCR reads with MiXCR, one row per CDR3 protein. This sample has 70,000 or so distinct CDR3 sequences; around 60% occur once, and the top ten carry just over 20%. No cell sorting was done before RNA was extracted from the tissue. Donors were chemotherapy-naive, newly diagnosed lung cancer surgical patients in China, August–November 2014. Study conclusions and caveats: Tumor TCR diversity, when higher, was linked to shorter survival. Tumor repertoires had a smaller top 100 clone share than normal lung. Compared with tumor, normal lung showed significantly lower TCR diversity.

V shed 3 bases, J shed 12 bases, and the junction held 13 bases outside the gene matches. Germline V lookup: CDR1 MDHEN, CDR2 SYDVKM. This CDR3 comprises 15 residues. Input material: lung tumor tissue. The V gene is TRBV28, the J gene TRBJ2-1, with 8 bases identical to TRBD2. This clonotype was sampled from a man in his fifties or sixties with non-small cell lung cancer. CDR3 residues: CASSFGRGGGMRQFF. In DNA, the CDR3 is TGTGCCAGCAGTTTCGGGAGGGGGGGCGGAATGCGGCAGTTCTTC.